The T cell receptor (beta chain) described here comes from a study of beta chain features in type 1 diabetes. Study at large: Cells sorted and examined across all samples totaled more than 90,000,000. Study-wide results and caveats: Moderate but significant shortening of TCRB CDR3s was recorded in all four CD4+ subsets from Type 1 diabetes patients.

Germline V gene lookup returns CDR1 SQVTM and CDR2 ANQGSEA. V lost 7 bases to trimming and J lost 3 bases; unmatched junction nucleotides: 4. The CDR3 extends over 13 amino acids. This clone was counted a few times. Its specificity is not known. Expressed TCRB transcripts got sequenced, as all isolated RNA was reverse transcribed. The data were produced by immunoSEQ multiplex PCR, yet TCRdb's version contains in-frame clones alone and is incomplete. The data hold hundreds of thousands of clones, with over 10% observed a single time. The chain links TRBV29-1 to TRBJ1-3; TRBD1 aligns across 9 bases. The sequencing sample was made of naive CD4+ T cells from blood. This TCR derives from a woman aged 18-30 years with type 1 diabetes. CDR3 region: CSAGQGGGNTIYF. CDR3 DNA sequence: TGCAGCGCGGGACAGGGTGGTGGAAACACCATATATTTT. The full variable domain, rest sourced from reference TRBV29-1 and TRBJ1-3, is SAVISQKPSRDICQRGTSLTIQCQVDSQVTMMFWYRQQPGQSLTLIATANQGSEATYESGFVIDKFPISRPNLTFSTLTVSNMSPEDSSIYLCSAGQGGGNTIYFGEGSWLTVV.